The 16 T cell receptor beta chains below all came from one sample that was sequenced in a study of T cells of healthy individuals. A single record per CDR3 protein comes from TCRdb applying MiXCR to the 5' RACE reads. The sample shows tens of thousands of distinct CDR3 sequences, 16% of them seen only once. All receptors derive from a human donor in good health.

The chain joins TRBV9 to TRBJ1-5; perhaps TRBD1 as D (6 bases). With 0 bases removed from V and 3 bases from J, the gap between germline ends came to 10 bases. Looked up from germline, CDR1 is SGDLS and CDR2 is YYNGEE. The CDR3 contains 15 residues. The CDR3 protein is CASSVGGTSNQPQHF. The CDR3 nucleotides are TGTGCCAGCAGCGTAGGGGGGACATCCAATCAGCCCCAGCATTTT.

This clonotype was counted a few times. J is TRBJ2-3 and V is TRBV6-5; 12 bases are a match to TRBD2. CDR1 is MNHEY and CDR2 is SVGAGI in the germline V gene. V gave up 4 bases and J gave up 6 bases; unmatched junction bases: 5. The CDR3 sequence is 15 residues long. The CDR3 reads CASSSSGGDGDTQYF. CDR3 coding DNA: TGTGCCAGCAGTTCTAGCGGGGGGGACGGGGATACGCAGTATTTT.

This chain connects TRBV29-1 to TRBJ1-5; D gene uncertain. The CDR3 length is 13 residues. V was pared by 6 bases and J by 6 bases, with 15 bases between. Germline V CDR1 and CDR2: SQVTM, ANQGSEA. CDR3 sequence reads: CSVAGSPSQPQHF. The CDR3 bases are TGCAGCGTCGCCGGATCCCCGAGTCAGCCCCAGCATTTT.

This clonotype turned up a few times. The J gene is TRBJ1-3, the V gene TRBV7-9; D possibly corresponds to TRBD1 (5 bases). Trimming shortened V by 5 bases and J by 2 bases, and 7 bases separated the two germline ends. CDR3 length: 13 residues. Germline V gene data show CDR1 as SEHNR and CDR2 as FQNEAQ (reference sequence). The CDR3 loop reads CASSPGAGNTIYF. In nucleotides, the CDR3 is TGTGCCAGCAGCCCGGGGGCTGGAAACACCATATATTTT.

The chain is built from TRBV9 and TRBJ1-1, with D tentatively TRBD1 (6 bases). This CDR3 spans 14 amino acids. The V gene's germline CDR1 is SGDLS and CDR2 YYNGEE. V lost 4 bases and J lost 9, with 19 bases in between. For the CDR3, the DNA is TGTGCCAGCAGCCCCCGAGGGGGGACAAACAAAGCTTTCTTT. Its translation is CASSPRGGTNKAFF.

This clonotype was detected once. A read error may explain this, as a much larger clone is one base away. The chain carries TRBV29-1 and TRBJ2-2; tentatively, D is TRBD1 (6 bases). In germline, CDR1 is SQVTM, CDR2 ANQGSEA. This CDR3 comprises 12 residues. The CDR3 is CSVLRDTWELFF. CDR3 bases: TGCAGCGTGCTTCGGGACACCTGGGAGCTGTTTTTT.

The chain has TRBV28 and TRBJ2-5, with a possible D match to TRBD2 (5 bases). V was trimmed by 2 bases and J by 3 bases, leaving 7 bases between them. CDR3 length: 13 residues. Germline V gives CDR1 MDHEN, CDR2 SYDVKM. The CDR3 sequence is CASSLGRKETQYF. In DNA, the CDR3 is TGTGCCAGCAGTTTAGGGAGAAAAGAGACCCAGTACTTC.

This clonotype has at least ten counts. The CDR3 protein is CASSHVRGRNYGYTF. Here the CDR3 DNA reads TGTGCCAGCAGCCACGTGAGGGGTCGGAACTATGGCTACACCTTC. The chain combines TRBV11-2 with TRBJ1-2; tentatively, D is TRBD1 (5 bases). V gave up 5 bases and J gave up 2 bases, with 15 bases separating them. The germline V gene encodes CDR1 SGHAT and CDR2 FQNNGV. This CDR3 contains 15 residues.

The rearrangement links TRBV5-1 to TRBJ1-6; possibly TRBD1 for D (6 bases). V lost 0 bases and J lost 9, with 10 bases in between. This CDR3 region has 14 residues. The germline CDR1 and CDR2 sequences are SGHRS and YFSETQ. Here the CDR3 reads CASSLVPGASPLHF. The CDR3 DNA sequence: TGCGCCAGCAGCTTGGTTCCAGGGGCTTCACCCCTCCACTTT.

The CDR3 coding sequence is TGCGCCAGCAGCTTGTTGGAAGGGTTACGGAAGAGCACAGATACGCAGTATTTT. Protein product: CASSLLEGLRKSTDTQYF. This chain links TRBV5-1 with TRBJ2-3; D call uncertain. This CDR3 region has 18 residues. Germline CDR1 and CDR2: SGHRS and YFSETQ. Trimming cost V 1 base and J 0 bases, with 18 bases left between them.

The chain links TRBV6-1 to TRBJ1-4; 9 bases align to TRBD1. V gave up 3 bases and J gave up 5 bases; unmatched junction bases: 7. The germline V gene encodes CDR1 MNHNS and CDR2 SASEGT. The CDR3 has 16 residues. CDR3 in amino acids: CASSDTGGASNEKLFF. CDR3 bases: TGTGCCAGCAGTGACACAGGGGGCGCTTCCAATGAAAAACTGTTTTTT.

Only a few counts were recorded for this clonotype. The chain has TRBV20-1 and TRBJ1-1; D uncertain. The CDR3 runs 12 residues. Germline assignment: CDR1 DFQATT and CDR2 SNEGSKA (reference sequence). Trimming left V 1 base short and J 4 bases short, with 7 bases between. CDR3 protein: CSARVRVTEAFF. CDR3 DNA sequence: TGCAGTGCTAGAGTTAGGGTCACTGAAGCTTTCTTT.

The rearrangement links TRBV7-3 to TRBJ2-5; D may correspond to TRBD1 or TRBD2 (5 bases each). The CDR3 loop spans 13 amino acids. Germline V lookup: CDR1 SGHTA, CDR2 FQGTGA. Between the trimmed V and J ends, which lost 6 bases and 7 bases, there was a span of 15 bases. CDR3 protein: CASSLTQRGTQYF. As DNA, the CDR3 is TGTGCCAGCAGTCTCACCCAGAGGGGGACCCAGTACTTC.

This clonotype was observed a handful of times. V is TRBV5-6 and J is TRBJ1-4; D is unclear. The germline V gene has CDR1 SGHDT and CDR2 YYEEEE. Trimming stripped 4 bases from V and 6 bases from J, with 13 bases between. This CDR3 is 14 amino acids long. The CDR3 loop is CASSRGRVDEKLFF. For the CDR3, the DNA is TGTGCCAGCAGCCGGGGTCGTGTTGATGAAAAACTGTTTTTT.

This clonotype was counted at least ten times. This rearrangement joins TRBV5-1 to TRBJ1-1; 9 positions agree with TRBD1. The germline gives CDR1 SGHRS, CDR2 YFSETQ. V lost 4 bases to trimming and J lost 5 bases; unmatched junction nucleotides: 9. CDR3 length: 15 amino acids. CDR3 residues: CASSLGTGGKTEAFF. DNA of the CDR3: TGCGCCAGCAGCCTAGGAACAGGGGGCAAGACTGAAGCTTTCTTT.

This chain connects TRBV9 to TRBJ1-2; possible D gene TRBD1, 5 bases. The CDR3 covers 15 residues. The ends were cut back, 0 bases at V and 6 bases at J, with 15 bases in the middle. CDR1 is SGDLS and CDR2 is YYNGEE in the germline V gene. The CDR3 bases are TGTGCCAGCAGCGTAGTAGGGGACGGGACGAATGGCTACACCTTC. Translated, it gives CASSVVGDGTNGYTF.